Each of the 5 T cell receptor beta chains below was sequenced from the same sample in a study of T cell changes during pregnancy in multiple sclerosis. The protocol was immunoSEQ multiplex PCR, while the TCRdb copy is restricted to in-frame clones and leaves out a portion. The data contain around 64,000 clones, roughly 91% of them singletons. The source was CD4+ T cells from peripheral blood mononuclear cells, collected after pregnancy. The receptors derive from a female donor with multiple sclerosis, enrolled in a pregnancy study.

The V and J genes are TRBV7-9 and TRBJ1-5; 8 bases match TRBD1. V dropped 5 bases and J dropped 7; count of bases not matched to a gene: 4. Germline values: CDR1 SEHNR, CDR2 FQNEAQ (reference sequence). CDR3 length equals 13 residues. DNA for the CDR3: TGTGCCAGCAGCGACAGGGGTGAGCAGCCCCAGCATTTT. Its translation: CASSDRGEQPQHF.

This chain joins TRBV30 and TRBJ1-5; a possible D gene is TRBD1 (6 bases). The CDR3 is 13 amino acids. CDR1 is GTSNPN and CDR2 is SVGIG in the germline V gene (reference sequence). The ends were cut back, 3 bases at V and 6 bases at J, with 12 bases in the middle. The CDR3 region has the DNA TGTGCCTGGAGCTCGGACAGCGGTCAGCCCCAGCATTTT. It yields the protein CAWSSDSGQPQHF.

The chain links TRBV23-1 to TRBJ1-3, with 7 nucleotides matching TRBD1. TRBV23-1 is reported as an ORF; its role is uncertain. Trimming removed 3 bases from V and 1 base from J; junction bases left unmatched: 3. The CDR3 loop spans 15 amino acids. In DNA form, the CDR3 reads TGCGCCAGCAGTCATAAGACAGGGTCTGGAAACACCATATATTTT. It specifies CASSHKTGSGNTIYF.

The chain joins TRBV6-5 to TRBJ2-3; 7 bases match TRBD2. The CDR3 is made up of 16 amino acids. The junction had 9 bases not matched to a gene; V was cut back by 0 bases and J by 6 bases. Germline V gene lookup returns CDR1 MNHEY and CDR2 SVGAGI. For the CDR3, the DNA is TGTGCCAGCAGTTACTCGACAGCGGGGCCCAGGGATACGCAGTATTTT. It yields the protein CASSYSTAGPRDTQYF.

This sequence joins TRBV5-6 and TRBJ2-5, with D possibly being TRBD1 (6 bases). CDR3 length equals 15 residues. Per the germline V gene, CDR1 is SGHDT and CDR2 is YYEEEE. Trimming left V 4 bases short and J 5 bases short, with 18 bases between. CDR3 sequence (DNA): TGTGCCAGCAGCCCCTGGGGGCCGGAAAGGGAGACCCAGTACTTC. Translated, it gives CASSPWGPERETQYF.